Presented here are 19 T cell receptor beta chains from one specimen sequenced in a study of response to subunit inactivated influenza vaccine. TCRdb re-analysed the RT-PCR reads in MiXCR, keeping a single row per CDR3 protein. The data show roughly 670,000 distinct CDR3 sequences, 14% seen once. Sequenced material: PBMCs from blood, taken about 14 days before vaccination. These receptors were obtained from a man between 50 and 59 years old who received an inactivated influenza vaccine.

The rearrangement joins TRBV7-9 to TRBJ2-1; D is unresolved. CDR3 size: 17 residues. Per the germline V gene, CDR1 is SEHNR and CDR2 is FQNEAQ (reference sequence). Trimming stripped 4 bases from V and 0 bases from J, with 16 bases between. The CDR3 sequence: CASSSSLQADSYNEQFF. The CDR3, as DNA: TGTGCCAGCAGCTCCAGCCTACAAGCCGACTCCTACAATGAGCAGTTCTTC.

This clonotype came up many times. The rearrangement joins TRBV2 to TRBJ2-3, with a possible D match to TRBD2 (7 bases). CDR1 is SNHLY and CDR2 is FYNNEI in the germline V gene. The length of the CDR3 is 15 residues. V lost 6 bases and J lost 2, with 15 bases in between. CDR3: CASSVGGLATDTQYF. DNA of the CDR3: TGTGCCAGCAGCGTCGGGGGGCTCGCCACAGATACGCAGTATTTT. Using reference TRBV2 and TRBJ2-3 for the parts outside the CDR3, the full variable domain is EPEVTQTPSHQVTQMGQEVILRCVPISNHLYFYWYRQILGQKVEFLVSFYNNEISEKSEIFDDQFSVERPDGSNFTLKIRSTKLEDSAMYFCASSVGGLATDTQYFGPGTRLTVL.

In this sample, this clonotype turned up many times. CDR3 sequence (DNA): TGTGCCACCCAAGCGAACGGGGAGCTGTTTTTT. Its translation is CATQANGELFF. V is TRBV12-3 or TRBV12-4 and J is TRBJ2-2; D unresolved. The CDR3 spans 11 residues. Trimming removed 10 bases from V and 7 bases from J, with 10 bases in between.

The rearrangement links TRBV7-2 to TRBJ1-1, with 7 bases lining up with TRBD1. V lost 6 bases and J lost 2; bases outside the gene matches: 9. The CDR3 has 15 residues. The germline gives CDR1 SGHTA, CDR2 FQGNSA. The CDR3 is CASREWDSGNTEAFF. CDR3 sequence (DNA): TGTGCCAGCAGGGAATGGGACAGCGGTAACACTGAAGCTTTCTTT.

The genes are TRBV4-1 and TRBJ2-3; 8 nucleotides match TRBD2. The CDR3 totals 16 residues. Germline trimming cut 2 bases from V and 0 bases from J; bases unmatched to any gene: 4. The germline V gene has CDR1 MGHRA and CDR2 YSYEKL. CDR3: CASSQRGGSSTDTQYF. DNA for the CDR3: TGCGCCAGCAGCCAACGCGGGGGGTCTAGCACAGATACGCAGTATTTT.

This clonotype came up a few times. The chain links TRBV5-1 to TRBJ1-2; the D is unclear. CDR1 is SGHRS, CDR2 YFSETQ, per germline. The CDR3 length is 16 residues. The ends were cut back, 3 bases at V and 0 bases at J, with 15 bases in the middle. The chain's CDR3 is CASSSGPARTNYGYTF. The CDR3 DNA sequence: TGCGCCAGCAGCTCCGGGCCGGCCCGAACTAACTATGGCTACACCTTC.

This clonotype was counted between two and nine times. The rearrangement uses TRBV2 and TRBJ2-4; 8 nucleotides match TRBD1. J was trimmed by 15 bases and V by 3 bases; bases with no gene match: 4. Per the germline V gene, CDR1 is SNHLY and CDR2 is FYNNEI. This CDR3 comprises 11 residues. Here the CDR3 reads CASSDRTGGYF. DNA of the CDR3: TGTGCCAGCAGTGACCGAACAGGGGGGTACTTC.

The rearrangement joins TRBV7-2 to TRBJ2-1, with 7 positions matching TRBD1. Germline assignment: CDR1 SGHTA and CDR2 FQGNSA. This CDR3 is 13 amino acids long. V lost 4 bases to trimming and J lost 10 bases; unmatched junction nucleotides: 7. CDR3 in amino acids: CASSSTQGGEQFF. The CDR3 coding sequence is TGTGCCAGCAGCTCTACTCAAGGGGGCGAGCAGTTCTTC.

This clonotype was counted ten times or more. The rearrangement uses TRBV11-2 and TRBJ2-7; D may be TRBD2 (5 bases). Trimming pared 2 bases from V and 7 bases from J, leaving 21 bases between. The CDR3 runs to 16 residues. Germline V gene data show CDR1 as SGHAT and CDR2 as FQNNGV. The CDR3 DNA sequence: TGTGCCAGCAGCTTATCCTCCGGGAAGTCCTCTGGGGAGCAGTACTTC. Its protein is CASSLSSGKSSGEQYF.

This clonotype occurred a few times. The chain links TRBV4-1 to TRBJ2-7; D is possibly TRBD1 (6 bases). V lost 2 bases to trimming and J lost 2 bases, with 10 bases between them. Germline V gene lookup returns CDR1 MGHRA and CDR2 YSYEKL. The length of the CDR3 is 14 residues. The CDR3 DNA sequence: TGCGCCAGCAGCCAAACTGGACAGACCTACGAGCAGTACTTC. It specifies CASSQTGQTYEQYF.

V gene TRBV3-1 combines with J gene TRBJ1-6, with 9 nucleotides matching TRBD1. CDR3 size: 16 residues. Germline CDR1 LGHDT, CDR2 YNNKEL (reference sequence). With 3 bases clipped from V and 14 bases from J, the junction kept 14 bases outside the gene matches. CDR3 sequence reads: CASSQLRVNRGLTLHF. CDR3 bases: TGTGCCAGCAGCCAGCTTCGTGTTAACAGGGGGCTCACCCTCCACTTT.

V gene TRBV7-3 combines with J gene TRBJ2-5; 8 nucleotides line up with TRBD1. Trimming took 6 bases from V and 6 from J; bases not matched to a gene: 6. Per germline, CDR1 SGHTA and CDR2 FQGTGA. The length of the CDR3 is 13 residues. The CDR3 loop reads CASSLDRVKTQYF. DNA for the CDR3: TGTGCCAGCAGTTTGGACAGGGTGAAGACCCAGTACTTC.

This sequence joins TRBV25-1 and TRBJ2-7; D possibly corresponds to TRBD1 (7 bases). The CDR3 has 15 residues. The V and J ends lost 1 base and 2 bases respectively, with 12 bases between them. Germline CDR1 reads MGHDK; CDR2 reads SYGVNS. The CDR3 here is CASSESGGTAYEQYF. CDR3 DNA sequence: TGTGCCAGCAGTGAATCCGGAGGGACAGCCTACGAGCAGTACTTC.

This clonotype has more than one count but fewer than ten. The rearrangement links TRBV4-3 to TRBJ1-3; D not resolved. Trimming took off 1 base at V and 2 bases at J, with 12 bases between the two ends. The germline gives CDR1 LGHNA, CDR2 YSLEER. The CDR3 is 16 amino acids. This chain's CDR3 is CASSQGLSPTGNTIYF. The DNA of the CDR3 is TGCGCCAGCAGCCAAGGGCTTTCGCCAACTGGAAACACCATATATTTT.

This clonotype was detected only a few times. The V call is TRBV25-1, the J call TRBJ1-3, with TRBD1 matching over 7 bases. Trimming took 3 bases from V and 0 from J; bases not matched to a gene: 2. Germline CDR1 reads MGHDK; CDR2 reads SYGVNS. The CDR3 length is 15 residues. The DNA for the CDR3 is TGTGCCAGCAGTGAGGGACAGAACTCTGGAAACACCATATATTTT. Protein product: CASSEGQNSGNTIYF.

In its sample, this clonotype was seen a few times. The V call is TRBV2, the J call TRBJ2-7, with a weak D call TRBD2 (5 bases). V lost 1 base and J 0 bases, leaving 10 bases between the germline ends. CDR3 length equals 15 residues. Germline lookup yields CDR1 SNHLY and CDR2 FYNNEI. CDR3 loop: CASSEVLGSSYEQYF. As DNA, the CDR3 is TGTGCCAGCAGTGAAGTGCTTGGGAGCTCCTACGAGCAGTACTTC.

This clonotype was counted a single time. Since no conserved phenylalanine or tryptophan closes the CDR3, a read error is the likely cause. The gene calls are TRBV27 and TRBJ2-7; D is undetermined. The germline V and J ends were trimmed by 3 bases and 1 base, with 7 bases remaining between them. This CDR3 has 13 residues. Germline assignment: CDR1 MNHEY and CDR2 SMNVEV (reference sequence). The CDR3 loop is CASSLGISYEQYL. CDR3 nucleotide sequence: TGTGCCAGCAGTTTGGGGATTTCCTACGAGCAGTACCTC.

This clonotype was counted ten times or more. This rearrangement joins TRBV19 to TRBJ2-3; TRBD1 is a possible D gene (5 bases). Trimming took off 4 bases at V and 3 bases at J, with 11 bases between the two ends. The CDR3 length is 14 residues. Germline V gene data show CDR1 as LNHDA and CDR2 as SQIVND (reference sequence). DNA of the CDR3: TGTGCCAGTAGTACCGGGCAGGGAACAGATACGCAGTATTTT. Translation gives CASSTGQGTDTQYF. The complete variable domain, with remaining parts taken from reference TRBV19 and TRBJ2-3, reads DGGITQSPKYLFRKEGQNVTLSCEQNLNHDAMYWYRQDPGQGLRLIYYSQIVNDFQKGDIAEGYSVSREKKESFPLTVTSAQKNPTAFYLCASSTGQGTDTQYFGPGTRLTVL.

This clonotype was counted a few times. The chain links TRBV12-3 or TRBV12-4 to TRBJ1-1; D is unclear. The CDR3 extends over 14 amino acids. V lost 6 bases and J lost 2, with 13 bases in between. The DNA for the CDR3 is TGTGCCAGCAGACTGGACGGGGTTAACACTGAAGCTTTCTTT. This codes for CASRLDGVNTEAFF.